This T cell receptor beta chain derives from a study of blood T cell repertoires in COVID-19 (dated by TCRdb to the early 2020s). General notes on the study: Collaborator samples came from the United States, Italy and Spain and covered acute and convalescent phases of COVID-19. Where HLA class I and class II types were available, the types were taken from metadata supplied by the sample provider, not from assay-based typing. Subjects who had been exposed to COVID-19, were actively infected with it, or had recovered from it provided the deeply sampled blood TCRbeta repertoires that made up the dataset. A de-identified subject ID, COVID-19 status, age in years and sex were almost always included in the sample metadata. The repertoires were released in a freely available public database meant as a resource for research on the immune response to SARS-CoV-2. Samples were obtained from the ongoing ImmuneRACE study (first 160 participants) and from roughly 1,300 subjects provided by 6 global collaborators. The prospective study material was composed of cDNA or gDNA derived from T cells, B-cell-depleted T cells, or PBMCs. The study at large found these results: The amount of clinical and demographic metadata varied by source and participant and was provided uncurated.

V is pruned by 6 bases and J by 2 bases, leaving 3 bases of the junction without a gene match. The germline V gene supplies CDR1 MNHEY and CDR2 SVGAGI. The CDR3 goes from the cysteine to the phenylalanine over 14 residues. Just the 42-base CDR3 DNA is kept, in frame starting at base 1. Comments on this clone: The antigen it binds to is not known. The record has no base qualities; no much larger clone is one base away.

The collaborating institutions used their own protocols to collect whole blood in K2EDTA tubes. Collaborator samples were shipped for TCRbeta analysis as frozen whole blood, isolated PBMCs, or DNA extracted from either sample type. The immunoSEQ Assay, a bias-controlled multiplex PCR, was used to amplify TCRbeta CDR3 regions from genomic DNA. The original methods were these. The number of nucleated cells in each sample was estimated from the amplification of reference gene primers within the assay. Sequence reads were collapsed and filtered to measure the absolute abundance of every unique TCRbeta CDR3 rearrangement. For each sample, productive Simpson clonality was calculated by taking the square root of Simpson's diversity index across productive rearrangements. TCRdb mirrors the immuneACCESS table, restricted to in-frame sequences. Some clones are absent from its copies; in checked studies, under half trace to an unresolved V gene, and the reason for the others is unknown. For V, J and clone size, that table is used; D and trimming come from the DNA. This sample comprises some 170,000 clones, about 70% of them detected only once. The top ten constitute around 8.9% of the sample.

This clonotype originated in a woman aged 50 to 60 with active or convalescent COVID-19. The sample was peripheral blood. The sequence links TRBV6-5 to TRBJ1-5, with 8 bases in between that match TRBD1. The sequenced DNA: TGTGCCAGCAGCGGACAGGGAGGCAATCAGCCCCAGCATTTT. Translated, this is CASSGQGGNQPQHF.